The source of this T cell receptor beta chain is a study of T cells in Graves' hyperthyroidism and ophthalmopathy. Study-level results: It was a median 6.5 months before onset that the model predicted ophthalmopathy.

In its sample, this clonotype was seen a few times. Its antigen is currently unknown. RNA transcripts served as the template for amplifying TCR beta CDR3 regions. HTBI primers drove first-round RT-PCR of the TCR CDR3. TCRdb reprocessed the multiplex PCR reads via MiXCR and lists one record per CDR3 protein. The sample gives just over 550,000 distinct CDR3 sequences, about 43% of which show up once; 8% to 8.5% is in the top ten. The CDR3 spans 12 residues. V lost 6 bases and J 5 bases, leaving 10 bases between the germline ends. Germline V gene data show CDR1 as MNHNY and CDR2 as SVGAGI (reference sequence).

The sequencing sample was made of peripheral blood or thyroid tissue (not recorded which). The chain carries TRBV6-6 and TRBJ1-1, with D hard to call. The origin of this receptor is a woman aged 18-29 years with Graves' hyperthyroidism. CDR3 DNA sequence: TGTGCCAGCAGAACAGCAGCGACTGAAGCTTTCTTT. This encodes CASRTAATEAFF.